This T cell receptor beta chain originates from a study of blood T cell repertoires in COVID-19. Method: immunoSEQ multiplex PCR; TCRdb's copy keeps in-frame clones and lacks some. Of 230,000 or so clones in the sample, less than 90% were seen once. A single count supports this clone. This sequence was found in a woman in her 30s who had recovered from COVID-19. The specimen sequenced was PBMCs or T cells enriched from blood (not recorded which).

CDR3 sequence reads: CASSRDRGSDTEAFF. The DNA of the CDR3 is TGTGCCAGCAGCCGGGACAGGGGGTCGGATACTGAAGCTTTCTTT. The chain carries TRBV7-3 and TRBJ1-1; TRBD1 agrees at 11 bases. Germline CDR1 and CDR2: SGHTA and FQGTGA. V dropped 5 bases and J dropped 5; count of bases not matched to a gene: 7. The CDR3 spans 15 residues.